The rows below give T cell receptor beta chains drawn from one sample of a study of response to subunit inactivated influenza vaccine. One entry per CDR3 protein, called by TCRdb with MiXCR from the RT-PCR reads. The repertoire holds over 450,000 distinct CDR3 sequences, with about an eighth as singletons. This sample comprised PBMCs from blood, obtained 40 to 50 days after vaccination. These receptors all stem from a man between 45 and 60 years old who received an inactivated influenza vaccine. Both conserved end residues are part of each CDR3. A D gene is named only where the DNA matches it firmly. Part of the rows lack a size; the others show once, few, many or a class for expanded clones.

abundance,j_gene,d_gene,len,v_gene,CDR3aa,CDR3nt
few,TRBJ2-2,NA,14,TRBV2,CASSATQNTGELFF,TGTGCCAGCAGTGCGACCCAGAACACCGGGGAGCTGTTTTTT
few,TRBJ1-1,TRBD1,11,TRBV29-1,CSVADRGEAFF,TGCAGCGTTGCGGACAGGGGGGAAGCTTTCTTT
few,TRBJ2-1,TRBD2,15,TRBV20-1,CSARASGRGYNEQFF,TGCAGTGCTAGGGCTAGCGGGAGGGGGTACAATGAGCAGTTCTTC
NA,TRBJ1-2,NA,13,TRBV7-9,CASSSQGFHGYTF,TGTGCCAGCAGCTCACAGGGCTTCCATGGCTACACCTTC
NA,TRBJ2-7,NA,15,TRBV2,CASSEIATGFYEQYF,TGTGCCAGCAGTGAGATAGCAACAGGGTTCTACGAGCAGTACTTC
few,TRBJ2-7,NA,14,TRBV4-3,CASSQDWSGYEQYF,TGCGCCAGCAGCCAAGATTGGTCGGGCTACGAGCAGTACTTC
few,TRBJ2-7,NA,14,TRBV29-1,CSVELTTVPYEQYF,TGCAGCGTTGAACTAACGACAGTACCCTACGAGCAGTACTTC
few,TRBJ1-5,NA,13,TRBV20-1,CSAIHTSNQPQHF,TGCAGTGCTATTCATACTAGCAATCAGCCCCAGCATTTT
many,TRBJ2-7,TRBD1,16,TRBV4-3,CASKRNREQGAAEQYF,TGCGCCAGCAAGAGAAATCGGGAACAGGGGGCGGCGGAGCAGTACTTC
few,TRBJ2-1,NA,15,TRBV28,CASRETVSSYNEQFF,TGTGCCAGCAGGGAAACGGTGAGCTCCTACAATGAGCAGTTCTTC